This is a list of T cell receptor beta chains from one sample in a study of post-analysis software for immune sequencing data. Each CDR3 protein gets one entry after TCRdb re-called the PCR reads with MiXCR. In the table there are around 150,000 distinct CDR3 sequences, roughly 34% of which are singletons. The specimen was blood, collected after autologous hematopoietic stem cell transplantation. The origin of the receptors is a girl between 10 and 17 years old with multiple sclerosis. Each CDR3 is given without its conserved first and last residue.

v_call	cdr3_aa
TRBV27	ASTPGLVPYNEQF
TRBV5-1	ASSPASTGGDGYT
TRBV12-3/TRBV12-4	ASTLTGGEYTEAF
TRBV5-1	ASSHGDRGLNYGYT
TRBV4-2	ASSQHRDMVNTEAF
TRBV29-1	SVDSQREVNEQF
TRBV9	ASTDLGDGLGGYT
TRBV12-3/TRBV12-4	ASSSSGLAGVNEQF
TRBV6-5	ASSYLRGGDGYT
TRBV15	ATSIGEGRETQY
TRBV5-1	ASSPSAGGLDNEQF
TRBV20-1	SAPHLAAYNEQY
TRBV6-6	ASSYSVDRANYGYT
TRBV2	ASSGPPSGRSYEQY